The source of this TCR beta chain is a study of T-cell memory formation after mild COVID-19. Broader study findings: Later expanders leaned toward CD4+, whereas clones contracting from day 15 to 85 were balanced CD4/CD8.

Germline trimming cut 9 bases from V and 0 bases from J; bases unmatched to any gene: 2. Germline assignment: CDR1 KGHDR and CDR2 SFDVKD. This CDR3 spans 14 amino acids. TCR alpha and TCR beta cDNA libraries carrying sample barcodes and UMIs were produced by 5'RACE using constant-segment primers. TCRdb independently ran MiXCR on the 5' RACE reads; one entry per CDR3 protein. The data show 65,000 to 90,000 distinct CDR3 sequences, 11% to 15% seen once. To note about this clonotype: Its antigen remains unknown.

The clonotype comes from an adult woman who had mild COVID-19 (a few samples of this study predate the infection). Cell type and time point are not known. Material for sequencing was PBMCs or a T cell subset sorted from them (not recorded which). The J gene is TRBJ2-1, the V gene TRBV24-1, with TRBD2 matching over 9 bases. CDR3 region: CATDSGSSYNEQFF. The CDR3 DNA follows: TGTGCCACCGATAGCGGGAGCTCCTACAATGAGCAGTTCTTC.